This T cell receptor (beta chain) was captured by sequencing in a study of regulatory T cells in long-lasting Graves disease. The CDR3 is 14 residues long. V was clipped by 0 bases and J by 4 bases; unmatched bases: 2. Germline loops: CDR1 DFQATT, CDR2 SNEGSKA (reference sequence). Study-wide points: Persistent Graves' patients showed less TCR diversity than newly diagnosed ones.

Both iRepertoire HTBI primers and Arm-PCR of CDR3 regions were used to build the TCR beta libraries. From the multiplex PCR reads, TCRdb called clonotypes with MiXCR, one entry per CDR3 protein. The sample carries more than 350,000 distinct CDR3 sequences, about 21% recorded once. This clonotype has a count of ten or more. The antigen is not known. Noted time point: persistent/refractory GD, antithyroid drugs over 5 years with positive TRAb. Following extraction of RNA from PBMCs, that RNA was used to make the TCR library. Patients came through an endocrinology department, and that department was in Xi'an, China.

The receptor's source is a female donor with Graves disease. The input for sequencing was peripheral blood mononuclear cells (PBMCs), taken when the disease was refractory, from a patient treated with antithyroid drugs. The chain uses TRBV20-1 and TRBJ2-1, with 8 bases lining up with TRBD2. The CDR3 loop is CSARDTSGYNEQFF. The DNA of the CDR3 is TGCAGTGCTAGAGATACTAGCGGTTACAATGAGCAGTTCTTC.